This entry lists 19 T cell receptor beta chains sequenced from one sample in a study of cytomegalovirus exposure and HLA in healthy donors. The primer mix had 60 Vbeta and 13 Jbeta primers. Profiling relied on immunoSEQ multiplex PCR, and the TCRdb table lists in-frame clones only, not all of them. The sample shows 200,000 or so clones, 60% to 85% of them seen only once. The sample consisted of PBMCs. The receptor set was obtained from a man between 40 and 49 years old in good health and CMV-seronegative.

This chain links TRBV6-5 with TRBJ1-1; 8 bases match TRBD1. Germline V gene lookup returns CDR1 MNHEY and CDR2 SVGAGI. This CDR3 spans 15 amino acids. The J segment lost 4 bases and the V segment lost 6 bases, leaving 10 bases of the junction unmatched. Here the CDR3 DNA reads TGTGCCAGCAGGTCGAGACAGGGGTTGGGCACTGAAGCTTTCTTT. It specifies CASRSRQGLGTEAFF.

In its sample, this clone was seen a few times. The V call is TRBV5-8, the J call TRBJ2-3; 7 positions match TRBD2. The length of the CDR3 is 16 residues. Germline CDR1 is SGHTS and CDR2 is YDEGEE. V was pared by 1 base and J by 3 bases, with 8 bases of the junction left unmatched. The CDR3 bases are TGTGCCAGCAGCTTGCTCCTCCTTAGCGGGACAGATACGCAGTATTTT. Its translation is CASSLLLLSGTDTQYF.

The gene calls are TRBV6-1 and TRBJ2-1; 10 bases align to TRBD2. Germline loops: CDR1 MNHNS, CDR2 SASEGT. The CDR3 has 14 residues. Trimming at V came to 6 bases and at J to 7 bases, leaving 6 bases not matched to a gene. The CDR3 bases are TGTGCCAGCAGACTAGCGGGAACGTCAAATGAGCAGTTCTTC. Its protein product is CASRLAGTSNEQFF.

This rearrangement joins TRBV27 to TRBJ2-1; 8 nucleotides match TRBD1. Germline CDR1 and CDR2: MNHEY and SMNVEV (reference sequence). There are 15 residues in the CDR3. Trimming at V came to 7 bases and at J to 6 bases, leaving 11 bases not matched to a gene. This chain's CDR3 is CASTTDRGVSNEQFF. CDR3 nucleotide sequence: TGTGCCAGCACCACCGACAGGGGAGTTAGCAATGAGCAGTTCTTC.

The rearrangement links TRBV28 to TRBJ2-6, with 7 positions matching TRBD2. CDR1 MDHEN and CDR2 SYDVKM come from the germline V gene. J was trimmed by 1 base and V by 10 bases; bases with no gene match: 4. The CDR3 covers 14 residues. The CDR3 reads CATSGGSGANVLTF. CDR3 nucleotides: TGTGCCACCTCGGGGGGATCTGGGGCCAACGTCCTGACTTTC.

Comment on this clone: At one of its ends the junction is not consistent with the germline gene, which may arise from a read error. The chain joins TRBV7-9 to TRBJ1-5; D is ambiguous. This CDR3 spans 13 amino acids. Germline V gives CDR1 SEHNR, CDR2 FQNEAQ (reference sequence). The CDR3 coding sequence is TGTTCCAGCAGCCACGGGGAGGGACAGCCCCAGCATTTT. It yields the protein CSSSHGEGQPQHF.

The CDR3 sequence is CASSLGFLGQGHEQYF. As DNA, the CDR3 is TGTGCCAGCAGCTTAGGGTTTTTGGGCCAGGGCCACGAGCAGTACTTC. This chain uses TRBV7-9 with TRBJ2-7; D perhaps matches TRBD1 (5 bases). V lost 1 base and J lost 5, with 18 bases in between. CDR1 is SEHNR and CDR2 is FQNEAQ in the germline V gene (reference sequence). The CDR3 sequence is 16 residues long.

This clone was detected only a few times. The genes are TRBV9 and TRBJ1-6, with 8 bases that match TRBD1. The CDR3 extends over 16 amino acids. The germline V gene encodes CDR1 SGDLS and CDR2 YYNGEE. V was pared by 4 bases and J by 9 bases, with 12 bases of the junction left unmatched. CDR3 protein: CASSSQVQGAISPLHF. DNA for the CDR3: TGTGCCAGCAGCTCCCAAGTGCAGGGGGCGATTTCACCCCTCCACTTT. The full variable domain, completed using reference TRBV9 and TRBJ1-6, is DSGVTQTPKHLITATGQRVTLRCSPRSGDLSVYWYQQSLDQGLQFLIQYYNGEERAKGNILERFSAQQFPDLHSELNLSSLELGDSALYFCASSSQVQGAISPLHFGNGTRLTVT.

The DNA of the CDR3 is TGTGCCAGCTCCGGGACGACAGGCTCCACCGGGGAGCTGTTTTTT. Protein: CASSGTTGSTGELFF. The chain carries TRBV18 and TRBJ2-2; the D gene is possibly TRBD1 (6 bases). The CDR3 totals 15 residues. Trimming shortened V by 6 bases and J by 4 bases, and 15 bases separated the two germline ends. From germline, CDR1 is KGHSH and CDR2 LQKENI.

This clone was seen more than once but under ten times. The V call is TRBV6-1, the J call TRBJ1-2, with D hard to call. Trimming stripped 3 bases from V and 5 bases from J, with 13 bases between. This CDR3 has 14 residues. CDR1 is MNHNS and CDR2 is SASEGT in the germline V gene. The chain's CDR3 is CASSDGGGGYGYTF. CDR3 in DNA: TGTGCCAGCAGTGATGGCGGCGGTGGATATGGCTACACCTTC.

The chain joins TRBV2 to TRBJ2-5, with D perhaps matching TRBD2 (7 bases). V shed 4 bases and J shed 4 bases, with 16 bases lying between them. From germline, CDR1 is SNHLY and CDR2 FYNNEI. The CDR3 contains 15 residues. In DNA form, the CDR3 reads TGTGCCAGCAGTGCCGAGGGGGGGGCGGGAGAGACCCAGTACTTC. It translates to CASSAEGGAGETQYF.

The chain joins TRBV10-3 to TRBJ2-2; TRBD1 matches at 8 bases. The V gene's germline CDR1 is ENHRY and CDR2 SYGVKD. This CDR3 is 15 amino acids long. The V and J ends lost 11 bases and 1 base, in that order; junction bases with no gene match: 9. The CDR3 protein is CAVGQGPGNTGELFF. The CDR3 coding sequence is TGTGCCGTAGGACAGGGACCGGGGAACACCGGGGAGCTGTTTTTT.

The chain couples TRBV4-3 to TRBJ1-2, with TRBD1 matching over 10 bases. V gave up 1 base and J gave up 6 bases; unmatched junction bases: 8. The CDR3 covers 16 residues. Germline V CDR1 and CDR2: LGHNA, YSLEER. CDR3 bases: TGCGCCAGCAGCCAAGCACCGGGACAGGGGATCAATGGCTACACCTTC. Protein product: CASSQAPGQGINGYTF.

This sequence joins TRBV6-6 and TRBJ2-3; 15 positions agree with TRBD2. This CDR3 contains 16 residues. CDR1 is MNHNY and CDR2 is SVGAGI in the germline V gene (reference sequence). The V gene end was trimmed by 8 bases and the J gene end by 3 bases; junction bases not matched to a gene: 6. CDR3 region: CASARTSGRATDTQYF. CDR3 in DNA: TGTGCCAGCGCTAGGACTAGCGGGAGGGCAACAGATACGCAGTATTTT.

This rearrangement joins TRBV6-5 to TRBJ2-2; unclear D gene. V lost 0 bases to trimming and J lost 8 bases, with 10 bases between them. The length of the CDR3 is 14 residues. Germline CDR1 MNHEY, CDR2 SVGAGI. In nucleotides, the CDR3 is TGTGCCAGCAGTTACTCGGCCCGTGTTGGGGAGCTGTTTTTT. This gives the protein CASSYSARVGELFF.

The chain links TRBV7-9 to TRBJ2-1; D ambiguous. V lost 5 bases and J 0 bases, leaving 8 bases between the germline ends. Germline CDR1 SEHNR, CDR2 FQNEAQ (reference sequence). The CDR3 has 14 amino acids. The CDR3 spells CASSGLNSYNEQFF. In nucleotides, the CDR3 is TGTGCCAGCAGCGGCCTCAACTCCTACAATGAGCAGTTCTTC. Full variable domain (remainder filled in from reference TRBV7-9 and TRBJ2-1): DTGVSQNPRHKITKRGQNVTFRCDPISEHNRLYWYRQTLGQGPEFLTYFQNEAQLEKSRLLSDRFSAERPKGSFSTLEIQRTEQGDSAMYLCASSGLNSYNEQFFGPGTRLTVL.

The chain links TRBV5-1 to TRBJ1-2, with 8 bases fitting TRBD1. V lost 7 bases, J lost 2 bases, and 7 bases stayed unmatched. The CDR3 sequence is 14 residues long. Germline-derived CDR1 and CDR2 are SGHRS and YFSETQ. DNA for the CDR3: TGCGCCAGCGCTGCAGGGGGCGGGAACTATGGCTACACCTTC. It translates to CASAAGGGNYGYTF.

Written as DNA, the CDR3 is TGCAGCGTAGAGCCGGGACAGGGTTGGGGAGAGACCCAGTACTTC. Its protein product is CSVEPGQGWGETQYF. The rearrangement links TRBV29-1 to TRBJ2-5; 9 positions match TRBD1. The V and J ends lost 6 bases and 4 bases, in that order; junction bases with no gene match: 12. CDR3 length: 15 amino acids. Germline V CDR1 and CDR2: SQVTM, ANQGSEA.

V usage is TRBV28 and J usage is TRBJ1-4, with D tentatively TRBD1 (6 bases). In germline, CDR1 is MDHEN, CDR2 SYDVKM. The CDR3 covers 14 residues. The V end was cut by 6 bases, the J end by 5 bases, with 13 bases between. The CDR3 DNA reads TGTGCCAGCAGACCCGGGGGGGCGAATGAAAAACTGTTTTTT. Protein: CASRPGGANEKLFF.